What follows are 2 T cell receptor beta chains derived from one specimen sequenced in a study of cytomegalovirus exposure and HLA in healthy donors. Use of 60 Vbeta and 13 Jbeta primers characterized the PCR. The assay was immunoSEQ multiplex PCR, and TCRdb's table has in-frame clones only and misses some. The sample contains 130,000 or so clones, roughly 86% of which appear only once. Sequencing was performed on PBMCs. The origin of the receptors is a man aged 18 to 29 in good health and CMV-seronegative.

The chain uses TRBV5-4 and TRBJ2-5, with 7 positions matching TRBD1. Germline V CDR1 and CDR2: SGHNT, YYREEE (reference sequence). Trimming at V came to 2 bases and at J to 3 bases, leaving 13 bases not matched to a gene. The CDR3 consists of 17 residues. CDR3 amino acids: CASSFRRQQGWKETQYF. CDR3 nucleotides: TGTGCCAGCAGCTTCCGGCGGCAACAGGGGTGGAAAGAGACCCAGTACTTC.

In its sample, this clone was seen a few times. This chain joins TRBV6-5 and TRBJ1-5, with TRBD1 matching 8 bases. The CDR3 sequence is 15 residues long. Germline V CDR1 and CDR2: MNHEY, SVGAGI. V lost 4 bases, J lost 2 bases, and 4 bases stayed unmatched. Here the CDR3 DNA reads TGTGCCAGCAGTTCCACGGGACAGGGCAATCAGCCCCAGCATTTT. Its protein is CASSSTGQGNQPQHF.